These 10 T cell receptor beta chains originate from one sample sequenced in a study of T cells in Graves' hyperthyroidism and ophthalmopathy. The TCR beta CDR3 regions underwent amplification using RNA transcripts as the source. Carried out on the TCR CDR3, a first-round RT-PCR used the HTBI primer set. TCRdb passed the multiplex PCR reads through MiXCR, listing each CDR3 protein once. This sample has hundreds of thousands of distinct CDR3 sequences, with around 46% found just once. Material: peripheral blood or thyroid tissue (not recorded which). The receptors derive from a woman under 30 with Graves' hyperthyroidism.

This CDR3 is CASSRLAVEETQYF. The CDR3 nucleotides are TGTGCCAGCAGTCGACTAGCGGTTGAAGAGACCCAGTACTTC. This chain joins TRBV2 and TRBJ2-5; 9 positions match TRBD2. CDR3 size: 14 residues. Germline V lookup: CDR1 SNHLY, CDR2 FYNNEI. With 5 bases clipped from V and 3 bases from J, the junction kept 4 bases outside the gene matches.

V and J are TRBV6-5 and TRBJ2-5; the match to TRBD2 covers 14 bases. CDR1 and CDR2 (germline): MNHEY, SVGAGI. This CDR3 has 16 amino acids. V shed 4 bases and J 5 bases; nucleotides not matched to a gene: 6. The CDR3 sequence: CASSSMGLAGVETQYF. The CDR3, as DNA: TGTGCCAGCAGTTCAATGGGACTAGCGGGAGTTGAGACCCAGTACTTC.

The V call is TRBV19, the J call TRBJ2-7, with D maybe TRBD2 (5 bases). Germline V gene sequence: CDR1 LNHDA, CDR2 SQIVND (reference sequence). The CDR3 extends over 14 amino acids. Trimming stripped 7 bases from V and 2 bases from J, with 15 bases between. The CDR3 nucleotides read TGTGCCAGTACCCTCGTACGACTACCCTACGAGCAGTACTTC. Protein product: CASTLVRLPYEQYF.

Worth noting for this clonotype: The germline gene is not matched at one end of the junction; a read error may be the cause. V gene TRBV10-3 combines with J gene TRBJ1-5, with TRBD1 as a possible D gene (5 bases). The CDR3 runs to 14 residues. Looked up from germline, CDR1 is ENHRY and CDR2 is SYGVKD. This chain's CDR3 is CATSEAGGNQPQHF. The CDR3 region has the DNA TGTGCCACCAGTGAGGCGGGGGGCAATCAGCCCCAGCATTTT.

At least ten counts were recorded for this clonotype. V and J are TRBV29-1 and TRBJ2-2; D ambiguous. The length of the CDR3 is 12 residues. Germline CDR1 SQVTM, CDR2 ANQGSEA. The V end lost 4 bases, the J end lost 4 bases, and 7 bases lay between the germline ends. The CDR3 reads CSVVMVTGELFF. CDR3 bases: TGCAGCGTTGTTATGGTCACCGGGGAGCTGTTTTTT.

This clonotype occurred many times. The chain employs TRBV10-3 and TRBJ1-2; the D gene is possibly TRBD1 (6 bases). The CDR3 totals 14 residues. V shed 4 bases and J shed 3 bases, with 12 bases lying between them. Germline assignment: CDR1 ENHRY and CDR2 SYGVKD. The CDR3: CAISGVRTDYGYTF. The DNA of the CDR3 is TGTGCCATCAGTGGGGTCCGGACAGACTATGGCTACACCTTC.

This clonotype was seen a few times. The CDR3 nucleotides read TGTGCCAGCAGTTACCAGGCCCAAGAGACCCAGTACTTC. Its translation is CASSYQAQETQYF. J is TRBJ2-5 and V is TRBV12-3 or TRBV12-4; no clear D gene. V was trimmed by 4 bases and J by 1 base, leaving 7 bases between them. This CDR3 comprises 13 residues.

V usage is TRBV25-1 and J usage is TRBJ1-2; D uncertain. Germline-derived CDR1 and CDR2 are MGHDK and SYGVNS. The CDR3 extends over 12 amino acids. Between the trimmed V and J ends, which lost 10 bases and 3 bases, there was a span of 12 bases. The DNA of the CDR3 is TGTGCCAACACAGACACCGACTATGGCTACACCTTC. It encodes CANTDTDYGYTF.

With regard to this clonotype: This may be a read error: a much more frequent sequence differs by one nucleotide. The chain recombines TRBV10-3 with TRBJ2-6, with D unresolved. Germline V gene data show CDR1 as ENHRY and CDR2 as SYGVKD. This CDR3 spans 16 amino acids. For the CDR3, the DNA is TGTGCCACCAGTGTGGAAATTGTCTCTGGGGCCAACGTCCTGACTTTC. Its translation: CATSVEIVSGANVLTF.

This chain links TRBV26 with TRBJ2-7. The better agreement between TRBJ2-5 and the DNA end casts doubt on the J call. TRBV26 is tagged as a pseudogene. The CDR3 sequence is 13 residues long. CDR3: CASSSMAGETQYF. CDR3 DNA sequence: TGTGCCAGCAGTTCTATGGCTGGCGAGACCCAGTACTTC.